This T cell receptor (beta chain) was captured by sequencing in a study of molecular identifiers for immune sequencing clone quantification. This clonotype was counted only a few times. The CDR3 length is 16 residues. The germline gives CDR1 LNHDA, CDR2 SQIVND (reference sequence). V was shortened by 5 bases and J by 2 bases, with 18 bases between the two germline ends. Each CDR3 protein gets one entry after TCRdb re-called the PCR reads with MiXCR. The sample lists approximately 550,000 distinct CDR3 sequences, around 21% occurring once. Sequenced material: naive CD8+ T cells from blood, with Jurkat cell RNA spiked in. Subset described: FACS-sorted CD8+CD4-CCR7+CD45RA+ naive T cells. The rearrangement links TRBV19 to TRBJ1-1; D is undetermined. The clonotype was recovered from a human donor in good health. Some libraries in this study had Jurkat cell RNA spiked in. The CDR3 sequence: CASSLLIRAENTEAFF. The CDR3, as DNA: TGTGCCAGTAGTCTTCTTATACGGGCAGAAAACACTGAAGCTTTCTTT.